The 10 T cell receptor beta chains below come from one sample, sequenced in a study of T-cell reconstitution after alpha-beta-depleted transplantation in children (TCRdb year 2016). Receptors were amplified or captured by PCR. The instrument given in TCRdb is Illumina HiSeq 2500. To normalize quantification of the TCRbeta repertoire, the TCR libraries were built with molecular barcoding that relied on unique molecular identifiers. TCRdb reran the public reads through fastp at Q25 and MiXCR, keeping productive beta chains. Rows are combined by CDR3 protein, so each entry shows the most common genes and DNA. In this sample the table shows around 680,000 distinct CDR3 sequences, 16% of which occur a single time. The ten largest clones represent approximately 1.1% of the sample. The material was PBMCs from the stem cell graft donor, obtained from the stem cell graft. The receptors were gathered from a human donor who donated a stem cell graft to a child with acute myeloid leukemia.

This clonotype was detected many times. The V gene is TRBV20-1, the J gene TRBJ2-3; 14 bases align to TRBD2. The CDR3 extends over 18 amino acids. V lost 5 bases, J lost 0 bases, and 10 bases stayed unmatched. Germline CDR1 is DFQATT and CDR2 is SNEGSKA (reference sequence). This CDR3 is CSALREGTSGGSTDTQYF. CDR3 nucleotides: TGCAGTGCTCTAAGAGAGGGGACTAGCGGGGGTAGCACAGATACGCAGTATTTT.

In DNA, the CDR3 is TGTGCCAGCAGTGAATGGGACAGGGGGATCTCTGAAGCTTTCTTT. Amino acid sequence: CASSEWDRGISEAFF. J is TRBJ1-1 and V is TRBV6-1, with 11 bases that match TRBD1. This CDR3 region has 15 residues. Germline V lookup: CDR1 MNHNS, CDR2 SASEGT. The ends lost 2 bases at V and 6 bases at J; junction bases unmatched: 5.

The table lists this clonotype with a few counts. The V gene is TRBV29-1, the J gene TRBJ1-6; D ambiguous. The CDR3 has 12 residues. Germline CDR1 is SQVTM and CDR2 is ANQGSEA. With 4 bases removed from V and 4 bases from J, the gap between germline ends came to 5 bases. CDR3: CSVGEYNSPLHF. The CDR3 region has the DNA TGCAGCGTTGGAGAGTATAATTCACCCCTCCACTTT.

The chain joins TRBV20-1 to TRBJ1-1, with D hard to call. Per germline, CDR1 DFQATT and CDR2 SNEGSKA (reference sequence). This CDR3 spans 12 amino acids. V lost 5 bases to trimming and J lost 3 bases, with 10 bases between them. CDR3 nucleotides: TGCAGTGCTGGGCCAAGAGACACTGAAGCTTTCTTT. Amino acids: CSAGPRDTEAFF.

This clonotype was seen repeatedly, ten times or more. The CDR3 nucleotides read TGCAGTGCTCCCCCGGGAGCCTACAATGAGCAGTTCTTC. Amino acids: CSAPPGAYNEQFF. This chain links TRBV20-1 with TRBJ2-1; possible D gene TRBD2, 6 bases. This CDR3 has 13 residues. The V gene lost 5 bases and the J gene lost 2 bases, with 10 bases spanning the gap. From germline, CDR1 is DFQATT and CDR2 SNEGSKA (reference sequence).

CDR3 DNA: TGTGCCAGCAGCCCTCGACTAGCGGGGGTCGGCGATACGCAGTATTTT. Protein product: CASSPRLAGVGDTQYF. V gene TRBV9 combines with J gene TRBJ2-3; TRBD2 matches 12 bases. Germline CDR1 and CDR2: SGDLS and YYNGEE. CDR3 size: 16 residues. Unmatched junction bases numbered 9, after V lost 4 bases and J lost 6 bases.

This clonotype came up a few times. CDR3 bases: TGCAGTGCTATTAGGGACAGCGGAACCTATAGCAATCAGCCCCAGCATTTT. It codes for CSAIRDSGTYSNQPQHF. The chain links TRBV20-1 to TRBJ1-5; TRBD1 agrees at 7 bases. This CDR3 is built from 17 residues. Germline CDR1 reads DFQATT; CDR2 reads SNEGSKA (reference sequence). Unmatched junction bases numbered 12, after V lost 4 bases and J lost 0 bases.

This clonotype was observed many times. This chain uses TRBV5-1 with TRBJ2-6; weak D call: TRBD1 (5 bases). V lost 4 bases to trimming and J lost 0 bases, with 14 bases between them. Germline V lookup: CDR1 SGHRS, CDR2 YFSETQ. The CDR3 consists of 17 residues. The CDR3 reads CASSPDIMSSGANVLTF. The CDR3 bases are TGCGCCAGCAGCCCGGACATCATGAGCTCTGGGGCCAACGTCCTGACTTTC. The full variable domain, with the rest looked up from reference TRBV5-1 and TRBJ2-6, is KAGVTQTPRYLIKTRGQQVTLSCSPISGHRSVSWYQQTPGQGLQFLFEYFSETQRNKGNFPGRFSGRQFSNSRSEMNVSTLELGDSALYLCASSPDIMSSGANVLTFGAGSRLTVL.

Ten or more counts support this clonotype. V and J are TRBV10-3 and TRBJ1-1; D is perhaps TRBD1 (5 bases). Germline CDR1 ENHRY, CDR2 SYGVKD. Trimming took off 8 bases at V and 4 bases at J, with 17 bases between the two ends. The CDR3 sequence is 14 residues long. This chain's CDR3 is CAIGGTHLITEAFF. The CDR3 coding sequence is TGTGCCATCGGTGGGACCCACTTAATCACTGAAGCTTTCTTT.

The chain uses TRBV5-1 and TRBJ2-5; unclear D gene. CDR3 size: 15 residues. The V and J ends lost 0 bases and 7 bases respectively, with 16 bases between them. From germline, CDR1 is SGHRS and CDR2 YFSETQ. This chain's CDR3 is CASSLAIALSVTQYF. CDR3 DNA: TGCGCCAGCAGCTTGGCGATAGCCCTCTCGGTGACCCAGTACTTC.